This entry concerns a single T cell receptor (beta chain). The target antigen is unknown. The sample comes from a study of T cells in narcolepsy. General study results and limits: Autoreactive HCRT-specific and TRIB2-specific clonotypes were marked in same-patient CSF-versus-blood CD4+ comparisons.

The CDR3 has 14 residues. Germline values: CDR1 SGHKS, CDR2 YYEKEE (reference sequence). V was shortened by 1 base and J by 5 bases, with 12 bases between the two germline ends. Sequencing was performed with immunoSEQ multiplex PCR; in TCRdb, only in-frame clones are kept and a portion is missing. The data show about 40,000 clones, more than 70% seen once. The TCR comes from a human donor with narcolepsy. The rearrangement links TRBV5-5 to TRBJ2-5; D ambiguous. The sequenced sample consisted of CD45RA- memory CD4+ T cells from PBMCs. CDR3 sequence reads: CASSLYGVTETQYF. DNA for the CDR3: TGTGCCAGCAGCTTGTATGGCGTAACGGAGACCCAGTACTTC.